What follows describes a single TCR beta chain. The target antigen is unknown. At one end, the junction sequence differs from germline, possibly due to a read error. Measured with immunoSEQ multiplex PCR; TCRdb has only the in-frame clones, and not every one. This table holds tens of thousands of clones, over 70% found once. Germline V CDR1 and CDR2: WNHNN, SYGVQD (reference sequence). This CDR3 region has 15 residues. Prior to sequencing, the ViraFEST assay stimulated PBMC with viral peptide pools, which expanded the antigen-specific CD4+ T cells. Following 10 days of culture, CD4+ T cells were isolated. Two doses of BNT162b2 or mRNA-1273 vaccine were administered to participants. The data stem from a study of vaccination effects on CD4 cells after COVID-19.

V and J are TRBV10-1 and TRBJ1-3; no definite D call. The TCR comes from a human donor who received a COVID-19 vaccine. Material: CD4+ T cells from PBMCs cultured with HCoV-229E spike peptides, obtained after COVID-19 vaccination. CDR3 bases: TGCGCCAGCACTGAGGACTCCGCCTCTGGAAACACCATATATTTT. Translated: CASTEDSASGNTIYF.